This is a list of T cell receptor beta chains from one sample in a study of cytomegalovirus exposure and HLA in healthy donors. The assay was immunoSEQ multiplex PCR, and TCRdb's table has in-frame clones only and misses some. The sample includes some 100,000 clones, 80% to 90% of them seen just once. The sequenced material came from PBMCs. Receptors were obtained from a woman aged 18-29 years in good health and CMV-seronegative. CDR3s leave out the opening cysteine and the closing phenylalanine or tryptophan. A D gene is named only where the DNA matches it firmly.

>TRBJ1-5|NA|TRBV28
ASSFMKPNQPQH
>TRBJ2-7|NA|TRBV11-2
ASSSNTYEQY
>TRBJ2-3|NA|TRBV12-2
ASRPSPPGFATATGDTQY
>TRBJ1-1|NA|TRBV18
ASSPQSGGRANPEAF
>TRBJ2-3|NA|TRBV5-4
ASSFRGTDTQY
>TRBJ2-7|TRBD1|TRBV19
ASSRTGTYEQY
>TRBJ2-1|NA|TRBV2
ASQIQGTYNEQF
>TRBJ2-5|NA|TRBV5-1
ASSLANRRETQY
>TRBJ1-4|NA|TRBV7-2
ASSLNTRDEKLF
>TRBJ1-1|NA|TRBV2
ASRMLERGTEAF
>TRBJ1-1|TRBD1|TRBV18
ASSRAGQVNTEAF
>TRBJ2-6|NA|TRBV5-4
ASSLDGLGDGANVLT
>TRBJ1-2|NA|TRBV7-9
ASSLGHGYT
>TRBJ2-5|TRBD2|TRBV5-6
ASSLRGGQETQY
>TRBJ2-7|TRBD2|TRBV11-2
ASSHPMGGDSYEQY
>TRBJ2-3|NA|TRBV6-6
ASGKYRDGTDTQY
>TRBJ2-5|TRBD2|TRBV7-9
ASSSELAEQETQY
>TRBJ2-7|TRBD2|TRBV28
ASSSIAGSSYEQY
>TRBJ1-5|NA|TRBV7-3
ASSYSTYSNQPQH
>TRBJ2-5|TRBD1|TRBV7-3
ASSLGGRGHLIETQY
>TRBJ1-5|TRBD1|TRBV18
ASSLTGEGNQPQH
>TRBJ2-2|NA|TRBV28
ASSPRGGWVTGELF
>TRBJ1-6|NA|TRBV18
ASSPNQANNSPLH
>TRBJ1-4|NA|TRBV10-3
AISEEAGNNEKLF
>TRBJ2-2|TRBD2|TRBV4-2
ASSQEGGTSLYTGELF
>TRBJ1-4|NA|TRBV6-1
ASSDRHYRDNEKLF
>TRBJ2-5|TRBD2|TRBV4-3
ASSQDPGTRASQETQY